The next 5 T cell receptor beta chains were all read from a single sample in a study of regulatory T cells in long-lasting Graves disease. Both iRepertoire HTBI primers and Arm-PCR of CDR3 regions were used to build the TCR beta libraries. TCRdb re-called the multiplex PCR reads through MiXCR, storing one row per CDR3 protein. The sample lists about 560,000 distinct CDR3 sequences, about 16% occurring once. Time point: newly diagnosed GD, antithyroid drugs for less than 3 months. Preparation of the TCR library used RNA extracted from PBMCs. These data also formed part of another study, on T cells in Graves' hyperthyroidism and ophthalmopathy.

The material was peripheral blood mononuclear cells (PBMCs), obtained at new diagnosis, from a patient treated with antithyroid drugs. These receptor sequences come from a man aged 18 to 29 with Graves disease.

The table lists this clonotype with a few counts. The V gene is TRBV6-1, the J gene TRBJ2-7, with D unclear. Germline V gene lookup returns CDR1 MNHNS and CDR2 SASEGT. The CDR3 sequence is 11 residues long. Trimming shortened V by 6 bases and J by 8 bases, and 11 bases separated the two germline ends. CDR3 nucleotides: TGTGCCAGCAGCCAAGGGCCTCAGCAGTACTTC. This encodes CASSQGPQQYF.

At least ten counts were recorded for this clonotype. The rearrangement links TRBV9 to TRBJ2-5; the D gene is possibly TRBD2 (5 bases). Germline V gene sequence: CDR1 SGDLS, CDR2 YYNGEE. V lost 2 bases and J lost 0, with 20 bases in between. This CDR3 contains 18 residues. This CDR3 is CASSVSVGRRAYQETQYF. The CDR3 DNA reads as TGTGCCAGCAGCGTCTCCGTCGGCCGGCGGGCGTACCAAGAGACCCAGTACTTC.

This clonotype was detected only a few times. The rearrangement joins TRBV7-6 to TRBJ1-2, with TRBD1 as a possible D gene (6 bases). CDR1 and CDR2 (germline): SGHVS, FNYEAQ. With 5 bases removed from V and 8 bases from J, the gap between germline ends came to 21 bases. The CDR3 sequence is 15 residues long. CDR3 region: CASSPIVLGADGYTF. In DNA form, the CDR3 reads TGTGCCAGCAGCCCTATAGTGCTGGGGGCGGACGGCTACACCTTC.

This clonotype occurred a few times. J is TRBJ1-2 and V is TRBV28; weak D call: TRBD1 (6 bases). CDR1 is MDHEN and CDR2 is SYDVKM in the germline V gene. CDR3 length equals 14 residues. V shed 5 bases and J shed 7 bases, with 17 bases lying between them. The CDR3 region has the DNA TGTGCCAGCAGTCGAGATAGGACAGTGTTTGGCTACACCTTC. This codes for CASSRDRTVFGYTF.

Worth noting for this clonotype: This may arise from a read error, as a much more abundant clone is one base away. V usage is TRBV10-3 and J usage is TRBJ1-1; TRBD1 matches 9 bases. The CDR3 runs to 14 residues. The germline CDR1 and CDR2 sequences are ENHRY and SYGVKD. The DNA for the CDR3 is TGTACCATCAGTACAGGGGGCCCGAACACTGAAGCTTTCTTT. Its protein is CTISTGGPNTEAFF.